This T cell receptor beta chain is drawn from a study of PD-1 blockade in classical Hodgkin lymphoma. Findings and limits, study-wide: The baseline diversity of complete responders showed similarity to that of newly diagnosed patients.

Some clones are missing from TCRdb's copy, which holds only in-frame ones; the method was immunoSEQ multiplex PCR. The table lists 17,000 or so clones, around 72% of them singletons. After autologous stem cell transplantation all patients relapsed, and prior brentuximab vedotin exposure differed between cohorts. The best responses consisted of complete response, partial response or progressive disease. Concerning this clone itself: The antigen remains undetermined.

This sample comprised peripheral blood mononuclear cells (PBMCs), obtained at baseline. This clonotype was obtained from a human donor with classical Hodgkin lymphoma.

The CDR3 nucleotides are TGTGCCAGCAGCCGCTGGGGGGGCCAAGAGACCCAGTACTTC. Its translation is CASSRWGGQETQYF. V gene TRBV7-2 combines with J gene TRBJ2-5, with 7 bases that match TRBD2. Germline V CDR1 and CDR2: SGHTA, FQGNSA. Trimming took 5 bases from V and 1 from J; bases not matched to a gene: 4. The CDR3 consists of 14 residues.